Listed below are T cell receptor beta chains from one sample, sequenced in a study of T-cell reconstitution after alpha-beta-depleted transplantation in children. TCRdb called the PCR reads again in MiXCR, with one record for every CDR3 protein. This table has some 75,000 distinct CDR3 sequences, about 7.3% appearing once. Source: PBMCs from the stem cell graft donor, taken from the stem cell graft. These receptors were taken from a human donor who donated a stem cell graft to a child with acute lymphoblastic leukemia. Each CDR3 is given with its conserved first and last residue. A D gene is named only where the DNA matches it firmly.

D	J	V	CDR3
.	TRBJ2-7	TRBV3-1	CASSLNPEWEQYF
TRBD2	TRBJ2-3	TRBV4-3	CASSHGGGTDTQYF
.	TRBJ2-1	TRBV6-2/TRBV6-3	CASSPGLDYNEQFF
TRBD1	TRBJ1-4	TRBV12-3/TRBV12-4	CASRWDRLGEKLFF
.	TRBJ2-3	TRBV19	CASSIVSGSEGTQYF
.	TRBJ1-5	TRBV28	CASSSGNSNQPQHF
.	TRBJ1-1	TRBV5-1	CASSVGRGLNTEAFF
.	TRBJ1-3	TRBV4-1	CASSQDTASSGNTIYF
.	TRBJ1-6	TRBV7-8	CASSLAKGDNYNSPLHF
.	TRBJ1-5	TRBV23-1	CAEVAKMYSNQPQHF
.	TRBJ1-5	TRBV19	CASSIPGNQPQHF
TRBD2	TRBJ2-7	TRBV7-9	CASSLVTSGAYEQYF
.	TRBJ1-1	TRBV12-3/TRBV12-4	CASSSRAATGTTEAFF
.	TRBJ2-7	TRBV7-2	CASSPSRDSTYEQYF
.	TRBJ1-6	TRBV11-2	CASSLVHPGSSYNSPLHF
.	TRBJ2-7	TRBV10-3	CAISATESYEQYF
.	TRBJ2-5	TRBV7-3	CASSLGGLETQYF
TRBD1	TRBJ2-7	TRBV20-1	CSADGQGGNPEQYF
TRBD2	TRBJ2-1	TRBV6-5	CASSYYSGTSGRIEQFF
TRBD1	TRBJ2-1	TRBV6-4	CASSDGTGGNEQFF
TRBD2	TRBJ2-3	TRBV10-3	CAIRPAGALTDTQYF
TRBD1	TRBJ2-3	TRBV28	CASSTTGRSTDTQYF
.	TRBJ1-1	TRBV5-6	CASSPLAGGANTEAFF
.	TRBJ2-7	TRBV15	CATSRASGSGYEQYF
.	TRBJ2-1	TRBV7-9	CASSSRGASYNEQFF
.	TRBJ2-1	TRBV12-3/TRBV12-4	CASSHPGDGSYNEQFF
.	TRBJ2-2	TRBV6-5	CASSYSKGGTGGELFF
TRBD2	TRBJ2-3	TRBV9	CASSSRTSGPQDTQYF
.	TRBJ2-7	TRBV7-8	CASSSRGQRPYEQYF
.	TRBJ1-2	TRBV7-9	CASSRDLVPGAFF
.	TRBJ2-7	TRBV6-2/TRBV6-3	CASSRGTYEQYF
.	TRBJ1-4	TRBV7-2	CASSFHQGPNEKLFF